This T cell receptor (beta chain) was identified in a study of T-cell memory formation after mild COVID-19. The CDR3 extends over 16 amino acids. Germline loops: CDR1 SNHLY, CDR2 FYNNEI. V lost 5 bases to trimming and J lost 1 base; unmatched junction nucleotides: 2. Barcoded TCR alpha and TCR beta cDNA libraries with UMIs came from 5'RACE using constant-segment primers. One entry per CDR3 protein results from TCRdb running MiXCR on the 5' RACE reads. The table lists a few hundred thousand distinct CDR3 sequences, around 20% of them singletons. To note about this clonotype: Its antigen remains unidentified.

Regarding the study as a whole: Unconfirmed was the SARS-CoV-2 specificity of second-wave clones that peaked on day 37. CD4+ bias marked clones expanding day 15 to 37, unlike balanced contracting clones.

The sample comprised PBMCs or a T cell subset sorted from them (not recorded which). The chain joins TRBV2 to TRBJ2-1; 13 bases fit TRBD2. This sequence was found in an adult woman who had mild COVID-19 (a few samples of this study predate the infection). Cell type and time point are not known. The CDR3 nucleotides read TGTGCCAGCAGTAGGACTAGCGGGGGATCCTACAATGAGCAGTTCTTC. Encoded protein: CASSRTSGGSYNEQFF.